This TCR beta chain was observed in a study of radiation and T cells in renal cell carcinoma. General observations from the study: Without pretreatment biopsies, baseline tumor clonotype presence was undetermined. From baseline, blood top tumor clonotypes peaked at 2 weeks post-radiation.

Germline V gene lookup returns CDR1 SGHNT and CDR2 YYREEE (reference sequence). With V trimmed by 0 bases and J by 10 bases, 9 bases remained unmatched. The CDR3 is made up of 16 amino acids. Indicated time point: blood 4 weeks post-SBRT, at nephrectomy. Treatment: 15 Gy SBRT to primary tumor, nephrectomy 4 weeks later. Nephrectomy followed 15 Gy stereotactic body radiation by 4 weeks. Worth noting for this clone: Its matching antigen is unknown.

The method was immunoSEQ multiplex PCR; TCRdb's version includes in-frame clones alone and lacks a portion of them. The sample has 60,000 to 95,000 clones; 70% to 90% are singletons. This chain links TRBV5-4 with TRBJ1-6, with 8 positions matching TRBD1. The starting material was blood, obtained from a patient whose treatment included radiotherapy and nephrectomy. The TCR comes from a woman aged 55-75 years with renal cell carcinoma. The DNA of the CDR3 is TGTGCCAGCAGCTTGGGCGGGACAGGAGTAATATCACCCCTCCACTTT. It specifies CASSLGGTGVISPLHF. Full variable domain (remainder filled in from reference TRBV5-4 and TRBJ1-6): ETGVTQSPTHLIKTRGQQVTLRCSSQSGHNTVSWYQQALGQGPQFIFQYYREEENGRGNFPPRFSGLQFPNYSSELNVNALELDDSALYLCASSLGGTGVISPLHFGNGTRLTVT.